This TCR beta chain appears in the sequencing data of a study of T cells in Graves' hyperthyroidism and ophthalmopathy. This clonotype appeared a few times. Its specificity is unknown. The CDR3 extends over 18 amino acids. Trimming shortened V by 2 bases and J by 2 bases, and 22 bases separated the two germline ends. Per germline, CDR1 MGHRA and CDR2 YSYEKL. There were TCR beta CDR3 regions amplified from RNA transcripts. TCR CDR3 underwent first-round RT-PCR with the HTBI primer set. MiXCR, run by TCRdb on the multiplex PCR reads, gives a single entry per CDR3 protein. The sample lists around 700,000 distinct CDR3 sequences, roughly 20% occurring once. Study-level points and caveats: Most thyroid clonotypes expanded above 0.001 were also detected in blood.

This chain uses TRBV4-1 with TRBJ2-7; D not certain. This TCR was recovered from a woman aged 45 to 65 with Graves' hyperthyroidism that later progressed to Graves' ophthalmopathy. Sequences were obtained from blood. The CDR3 region has the DNA TGCGCCAGCAGCCAATCTCACCGAGGCCCCGGGTCCACCTACGAGCAGTACTTC. This encodes CASSQSHRGPGSTYEQYF.